This TCR beta chain derives from a study of cytomegalovirus exposure and HLA in healthy donors (dated by TCRdb to 2016 to 2017). Describing the broader study: An earlier analysis of some 600 of the donors reported approximately 260 Gb of sequence data and 90 million to 120 million unique TCR beta sequences obtained from 150 million to 200 million T cells. Roughly 310 gigabases of sequencing data and approximately 80 million unique TCR sequences were included in an early release covering around 600 HLA-typed donors. Among the roughly 400 genotyped donors, around 81% belonged to the genetic ancestry cluster associated with self-reported Caucasian donors. The study aimed to test whether cataloging public T cell receptors could reveal signatures of past pathogen exposure. Using immunosequencing, the study profiled T cell repertoires from about 620 subjects and related those repertoires to cytomegalovirus serostatus. A separate validation cohort of about 110 different subjects was used in addition to the roughly 700-subject first cohort. To predict cytomegalovirus infection status, the study brought together high-throughput TCR immunosequencing, statistical association of individual TCRs with disease status, and machine learning. A later analysis re-analyzed previously published TCR beta repertoires from roughly 690 donors and added high-resolution HLA genotyping to study TCR occurrence patterns. The later analysis used no new phenotypic data to find candidate immune exposures, relying instead on TCR beta sequences and their occurrence across donors. An earlier analysis of 587 of the donors used high-throughput TCR beta sequencing to judge whether each TCR beta V gene segment behaved as functional or pseudogenic. Donor age, sex, ethnicity and CMV serostatus were compiled alongside the repertoire data. A later genetic analysis used genome-wide SNP genotypes for about 55% of the 666 donors, treating that subset as a discovery cohort. All discovery cohort repertoires had been generated on a single sequencing platform. Class I and class II HLA loci were covered by the typing at four-digit resolution. Typing coverage differed by locus: A, B, C, DRB1 and DQB1 were typed in about 620-630 donors, DQA1 in approximately 520, DPA1 in 600 to 610, and DPB1 in around 440. Four to six DR-DQ haplotypes were handled as single units for association and clustering, since linkage in the cohort was strong. On average, roughly 200,000 unique TCR beta nucleotide sequences were sequenced per donor among roughly 430 genotyped donors of the cohort, with roughly 18% of those sequences being non-productive. Broad study findings and their caveats: Most TCR sequences were seen in very few donors, while some public TCRs were found in many individuals. Only TCR beta chains were sequenced in this cohort, and the absence of alpha or paired-chain data limited detectable features. According to the authors, the approach could potentially be generalized to other disease states and immunological phenotypes. Because HLA typing was missing for some donors at each locus, association tests included only the typed subset. The classifier was reported to diagnose cytomegalovirus status with high specificity and sensitivity in both the original and validation cohorts. A total of fewer than 200 TCR beta chains were listed by the study as associated with cytomegalovirus. Linkage disequilibrium might explain the correlated functional status among segregating V segments, but an unknown experimental factor could not be ruled out. In an earlier analysis of 450 to 750 of the donors, most TCR beta V segments appeared in productive rearrangements about 87% or about 30% of the time, broadly matching IMGT annotations. A cluster of highly shared sequence variants was judged likely to be a technical artifact of the sequencing pipeline. A later analysis associated 15,000 or so TCR beta sequences with specific HLA alleles at a false discovery rate of 0.05. Strong co-occurrence of HLA alleles, especially DR and DQ, made assigning TCR associations to individual alleles difficult. According to a later analysis, parvovirus B19, influenza, CMV and Epstein-Barr virus appeared linked to several top co-occurrence clusters. In vitro tests confirmed that a few of the cytomegalovirus-associated TCR beta chains recognize cytomegalovirus antigens. A later analysis found that HLA-associated TCR beta chains were more clonally expanded and had lower generation probabilities than equally common non-associated chains. A further reported finding was that TCR beta sequences accurately predicted the HLA-A and HLA-B alleles for most subjects in the first cohort. Most CMV-associated TCR beta chains appeared to be HLA-restricted in a later analysis, and the HLA associations seemed to be driven largely by CMV exposure. V-gene and J-gene trimming of TCR beta chains was associated with a missense DCLRE1C variant in a later genetic analysis, and the association was replicated in an independent cohort. In a later analysis, TCR association rates were found to vary across HLA loci, with the most associated TCRs seen for DRB1 alleles and the fewest for HLA-C alleles. Roughly uniform sequencing depth across donors was assumed in presence/absence analyses, although this assumption may not hold. Because counts were too low, some 17 rarely observed V segments, including chromosome 9 orphons, were left out of the earlier analysis of several hundred of the donors. The 87-base-pair reads could not distinguish some IMGT-functional V segments, including TRBV6-2 and TRBV6-3, so those segments were excluded. Immune exposure information for the cohort was limited to CMV serostatus. According to a later genetic analysis, donors in an Asian-associated ancestry cluster had fewer N-insertions in productive TCRs than the roughly 660-donor mean.

The table lists this clone with a few counts. What this receptor recognizes is not known. Base qualities are not recorded, but no much larger clone differs from it by a single base. Other DNA sequences of this sample code for an identical CDR3. From the germline V gene (reference sequence), CDR1 is SEHNR and CDR2 is FQNEAQ. V was cut back by 2 bases and J by 8 bases, leaving a gap of 7 bases between them. The CDR3 numbers 12 residues from cysteine through phenylalanine. Only the CDR3 portion is preserved as DNA: 36 bases, with reading frame beginning at the first base. The method was the immunoSEQ multiplex PCR assay. The multiplex PCR relied on a mix of 60 forward primers for TCR Vbeta segments and 13 reverse primers for TCR Jbeta segments. The CDR3 region of rearranged TCR beta genes was amplified from genomic DNA with a multiplex PCR assay. The Illumina HiSeq System was used to sequence the amplified TCR beta libraries as 87-base-pair reads. Turning to the authors' computational methods: A later analysis tallied tens of millions of unique TCR beta chains across the 666 repertoires, and about 12 million of those chains were shared by two or more donors. A nearest-neighbor algorithm error-corrected the raw reads and collapsed the reads into unique sequences, merging closely related sequences to remove PCR and sequencing errors. To assign V, D and J gene segments, CDR3 sequences were aligned to IMGT reference sequences. Each retained sequence needed at least a six-nucleotide match to both a V gene segment and a J gene segment. A rearrangement counted as productive if the CDR3 had no stop codons and remained in frame with V and J, and every other rearrangement counted as non-productive. Following IMGT convention, CDR3 was defined as the stretch from the second conserved V-encoded cysteine to the conserved J-encoded phenylalanine. The earlier analysis of about 530 of the donors excluded any sequence lacking an unambiguous match to a single V gene segment. An earlier analysis of a few hundred of the donors called V segments functional above 56.7% productive rearrangements and segregating when the between-donor standard deviation exceeded 5%. A statistical classification framework was developed to diagnose cytomegalovirus status using the catalog of TCR beta chain sequences. In a later analysis, TCR nucleotide sequences were compared against IMGT/GENE-DB human TR gene sequences so that V and J genes could be assigned. In a later analysis, CDR3 sequences and most-parsimonious VDJ recombination scenarios were assigned using the TCRdist pipeline. In a later analysis, every TCR beta chain was defined by the combination of its CDR3 amino acid sequence and its V-gene family, and reads without a unique V-gene family were dropped. To address suspected cross-contamination and a sequencing artifact, a later analysis removed 592 highly shared, low-generation-probability nucleotide sequences. In a later analysis, a clonal expansion index was calculated for each public chain from normalized within-repertoire ranks of inferred template counts. In a later analysis, generation probabilities were computed with a VDJ recombination model fitted to out-of-frame rearrangements, and the resulting probabilities were checked against IGoR. Hypergeometric tests were used in a later analysis to score TCR-TCR, TCR-HLA and TCR-CMV co-occurrence, with a repertoire-size bias correction applied to the TCR pairs. A later analysis estimated false discovery rates by permuting HLA or CMV assignments 20 times. A later analysis grouped co-occurring TCRs with DBSCAN, adding TCRdist sequence similarity when clustering within HLA-allele-positive subsets. For co-occurrence clustering, repertoires with fewer than 30,000 or more than 120,000 public chains were excluded, along with four or five repertoires with anomalous nucleotide sharing. This is the immuneACCESS table as TCRdb keeps it, with only in-frame sequences that have V and J called. A part of the clones is gone; compared with another copy, unresolved V genes explain less than half, and the rest is unexplained. V and J calls and clone size are as listed in that table; D and trimming were resolved from the DNA. The sample table records 150,000 or so clones; 65% to 80% of these occur just once. The ten most abundant clones make up 1.5% to 2% of the sample.

The cohort was made up of under 800 healthy bone marrow donors. Cohort members were all nominally healthy when sampled, although unrecorded immune exposures were likely present. The donor was CMV seronegative and was included in the group of over 300 seronegative cohort members. A peripheral blood sample was collected from each donor, and TCR beta sequencing was performed on peripheral blood mononuclear cells. Genomic DNA extraction from the blood cell samples was performed with the Qiagen DNeasy Blood Extraction Kit. The rearranged chain carries TRBV7-9 and TRBJ1-5; no D gene is confidently identified. Sequenced sample: PBMCs. The sequence derives from a woman aged 25 to 45 in good health and CMV-seronegative. The CDR3 protein is CASSLSSEPQHF. Here is the DNA: TGTGCCAGCAGCTTATCTTCGGAGCCCCAGCATTTT.